This section outlines one T cell receptor beta chain sequence together with its context. This record belongs to a study of blood T cell repertoires in COVID-19. Overall study: Sample material is recorded as cDNA or gDNA derived from T cells, B-cell-depleted T cells, or PBMCs.

V lost 5 bases and J lost 0, with 28 bases in between. This CDR3 is 19 amino acids long. Germline V gene sequence: CDR1 SQVTM, CDR2 ANQGSEA. In the study's own analysis: Researchers report that nucleated cell counts were estimated from reference gene primer amplification. Profiling relied on immunoSEQ multiplex PCR, and the TCRdb table lists in-frame clones only, not all of them. The V and J calls and clone size were taken over from that table, and D and trimming were inferred from the DNA. The repertoire has roughly 330,000 clones, more than 75% of them found once; the top ten carry about 5.4%. Participant age was about 18 to 89 years, and participants resided in 25 or so US areas. Before being deemed recovered, Cohort 3 donors had two negative PCRs, clearance, or symptom resolution.

The chain couples TRBV29-1 to TRBJ1-1, with D possibly TRBD1 on 6 matching bases. The source material was PBMCs or T cells enriched from blood (not recorded which). The sequence was collected from a woman aged 30 to 39 who had recovered from COVID-19. CDR3: CSVKAPPGTNEWMNTEAFF. CDR3 bases: TGCAGCGTTAAGGCCCCCCCGGGGACAAATGAATGGATGAACACTGAAGCTTTCTTT.